A single sample gave rise to the 32 T cell receptor beta chains below, sequenced in a study of cytomegalovirus exposure and HLA in healthy donors. Amplification used 60 Vbeta primers and 13 Jbeta primers. The protocol was immunoSEQ multiplex PCR, while the TCRdb copy is restricted to in-frame clones and leaves out a portion. The table records about 120,000 clones, roughly 72% of them present only once. Sequences were obtained from PBMCs. The receptors were sampled from a man in his forties in good health and CMV-seropositive.

The V and J genes are TRBV6-1 and TRBJ1-1; 7 bases align to TRBD1. J was trimmed by 0 bases and V by 5 bases; bases with no gene match: 3. Germline CDR1 is MNHNS and CDR2 is SASEGT. This CDR3 has 14 amino acids. The chain's CDR3 is CASSRDSVNTEAFF. The CDR3 DNA is TGTGCCAGCAGTCGGGACAGTGTGAACACTGAAGCTTTCTTT.

The chain joins TRBV7-2 to TRBJ2-3; TRBD2 might be the D (6 bases). The CDR3 is 14 residues long. With 5 bases removed from V and 0 bases from J, the gap between germline ends came to 9 bases. Germline V lookup: CDR1 SGHTA, CDR2 FQGNSA. As DNA, the CDR3 is TGTGCCAGCAGCCCCGGGACTAGCACAGATACGCAGTATTTT. Residues: CASSPGTSTDTQYF.

The V call is TRBV7-6, the J call TRBJ1-1, with D perhaps TRBD1 (6 bases). This CDR3 spans 13 amino acids. The germline V and J ends were trimmed by 2 bases and 7 bases, with 11 bases remaining between them. Looked up from germline, CDR1 is SGHVS and CDR2 is FNYEAQ. CDR3 in amino acids: CASSLNGGSEAFF. The CDR3 DNA sequence: TGTGCCAGCAGCTTAAATGGGGGCAGTGAAGCTTTCTTT.

This clone has just one count. The chain links TRBV29-1 to TRBJ1-3; D is undetermined. Trimming removed 3 bases from V and 0 bases from J, with 9 bases in between. Germline CDR1 and CDR2: SQVTM and ANQGSEA. The CDR3 consists of 14 residues. CDR3 in amino acids: CSVELAGSGNTIYF. DNA for the CDR3: TGCAGCGTTGAGTTAGCCGGCTCTGGAAACACCATATATTTT.

CDR3 nucleotides: TGCGCCAGCAGCTTTCGACTAGATTATGAGCAGTTCTTC. Its translation: CASSFRLDYEQFF. The chain employs TRBV4-1 and TRBJ2-1, with D possibly TRBD2 on 6 matching bases. This CDR3 has 13 residues. The germline V gene has CDR1 MGHRA and CDR2 YSYEKL. V was shortened by 5 bases and J by 8 bases, with 13 bases between the two germline ends.

The chain employs TRBV5-5 and TRBJ2-7; D not certain. Trimming left V 2 bases short and J 3 bases short, with 9 bases between. This CDR3 is built from 13 residues. Germline CDR1 SGHKS, CDR2 YYEKEE (reference sequence). The CDR3 spells CASSFSTGYEQYF. The CDR3 DNA follows: TGTGCCAGCAGCTTTTCGACTGGCTACGAGCAGTACTTC.

The chain combines TRBV5-1 with TRBJ1-1; D is unclear. The germline gives CDR1 SGHRS, CDR2 YFSETQ. The ends were cut back, 4 bases at V and 3 bases at J, with 10 bases in the middle. This CDR3 has 13 residues. CDR3 sequence reads: CASSTKADTEAFF. The CDR3 region has the DNA TGCGCCAGCAGCACCAAAGCGGACACTGAAGCTTTCTTT.

V usage is TRBV7-2 and J usage is TRBJ2-5, with unresolved D. CDR3 length: 13 amino acids. Germline-derived CDR1 and CDR2 are SGHTA and FQGNSA. Trimming cost V 1 base and J 7 bases, with 10 bases left between them. The CDR3 sequence: CASSLVLLRTQYF. The CDR3 nucleotides are TGTGCCAGCAGCTTAGTCCTTCTGAGGACCCAGTACTTC.

The chain has TRBV19 and TRBJ2-3; D possibly corresponds to TRBD2 (6 bases). The V end was cut by 3 bases, the J end by 2 bases, with 15 bases between. CDR3 length equals 16 residues. Germline CDR1 LNHDA, CDR2 SQIVND (reference sequence). The CDR3 DNA reads TGTGCCAGTAGTATTGGGACTGCCTACCCCACAGATACGCAGTATTTT. It encodes CASSIGTAYPTDTQYF.

The chain recombines TRBV6-4 with TRBJ2-2; TRBD1 matches 9 bases. The V gene end was trimmed by 3 bases and the J gene end by 4 bases; junction bases not matched to a gene: 6. CDR1 and CDR2 (germline): MRHNA, SNTAGT. CDR3 length: 16 residues. CDR3 sequence: CASSEAGTGRTGELFF. The DNA of the CDR3 is TGTGCCAGCAGTGAGGCCGGGACAGGGCGCACCGGGGAGCTGTTTTTT.

The CDR3 DNA reads TGTGCCACCGGGCCTAGCGGTGCTAAGACCCAGTACTTC. This encodes CATGPSGAKTQYF. V gene TRBV2 combines with J gene TRBJ2-5; TRBD2 matches at 7 bases. Germline V gene sequence: CDR1 SNHLY, CDR2 FYNNEI. The CDR3 consists of 13 residues. V shed 10 bases, J shed 6 bases, and the junction held 11 bases outside the gene matches.

The rearrangement joins TRBV7-6 to TRBJ2-3; TRBD1 agrees at 8 bases. The CDR3 extends over 12 amino acids. From germline, CDR1 is SGHVS and CDR2 FNYEAQ. Trimming at V came to 4 bases and at J to 15 bases, leaving 9 bases not matched to a gene. CDR3 sequence reads: CASSSKGQDPYF. The CDR3 nucleotides are TGTGCCAGCAGCTCGAAGGGACAGGACCCCTATTTT.

Comment on this clone: The germline gene is not matched at one end of the junction; a read error may be the cause. The chain links TRBV28 to TRBJ2-3; TRBD2 is a possible D gene (5 bases). Germline assignment: CDR1 MDHEN and CDR2 SYDVKM. The CDR3 totals 13 residues. This chain's CDR3 is CASSPPSTNTQYF. The CDR3 DNA is TGTGCCAGCAGTCCACCTAGCACAAATACGCAGTATTTT.

This clone occurred a few times. V gene TRBV7-6 combines with J gene TRBJ1-1; D not resolved. Trimming shortened V by 1 base and J by 1 base, and 10 bases separated the two germline ends. In germline, CDR1 is SGHVS, CDR2 FNYEAQ. The CDR3 has 15 residues. This CDR3 is CASSLGRTGNTEAFF. Written as DNA, the CDR3 is TGTGCCAGCAGCTTAGGGAGGACGGGGAACACTGAAGCTTTCTTT.

Only a few counts were recorded for this clone. The chain couples TRBV29-1 to TRBJ1-1; 8 positions match TRBD1. The V segment lost 4 bases and the J segment 5 bases; nucleotides outside the gene matches: 9. The CDR3 spans 14 residues. Germline CDR1 SQVTM, CDR2 ANQGSEA. CDR3 DNA sequence: TGCAGCGTTGTTGGACAGGGAGGTAGGACTGAAGCTTTCTTT. It is translated as CSVVGQGGRTEAFF.

This chain links TRBV27 with TRBJ1-4, with 8 bases fitting TRBD1. The length of the CDR3 is 16 residues. From germline, CDR1 is MNHEY and CDR2 SMNVEV (reference sequence). V shed 6 bases, J shed 5 bases, and the junction held 11 bases outside the gene matches. CDR3 bases: TGTGCCAGCAGGGATACAGGGGGTACTGTGAATGAAAAACTGTTTTTT. Its protein is CASRDTGGTVNEKLFF.

This clone was observed a few times. The chain carries TRBV7-8 and TRBJ2-3; the D gene is possibly TRBD2 (7 bases). CDR3 length: 16 amino acids. Trimming left V 5 bases short and J 2 bases short, with 17 bases between. CDR1 is SGHVS, CDR2 FQNEAQ, per germline. The chain's CDR3 is CASSPVVGGATDTQYF. Here the CDR3 DNA reads TGTGCCAGCAGCCCCGTGGTAGGGGGGGCCACAGATACGCAGTATTTT.

This clone was observed a handful of times. CDR3 protein: CASRGTAGNEKLFF. DNA for the CDR3: TGCGCCAGCAGAGGGACAGCCGGTAATGAAAAACTGTTTTTT. The chain links TRBV10-2 to TRBJ1-4; 7 bases line up with TRBD1. CDR1 and CDR2 (germline): WSHSY, SAAADI. This CDR3 spans 14 amino acids. The junction had 5 bases not matched to a gene; V was cut back by 6 bases and J by 4 bases.

The chain's CDR3 is CASSLSGKGVEQYF. CDR3 nucleotide sequence: TGCGCCAGCAGCCTATCCGGGAAGGGGGTCGAGCAGTACTTC. The V gene is TRBV5-1, the J gene TRBJ2-7; D is perhaps TRBD1 (6 bases). There are 14 residues in the CDR3. V was clipped by 4 bases and J by 6 bases, with 17 bases between them. Germline CDR1 is SGHRS and CDR2 is YFSETQ.

The V call is TRBV5-5, the J call TRBJ2-2; 10 positions agree with TRBD2. CDR1 and CDR2 from the germline V gene are SGHKS and YYEKEE (reference sequence). The CDR3 spans 16 residues. The V gene end was trimmed by 0 bases and the J gene end by 4 bases; junction bases not matched to a gene: 3. CDR3 sequence (DNA): TGTGCCAGCAGCTTGGAACTAGCGGGATTCACCGGGGAGCTGTTTTTT. Residues: CASSLELAGFTGELFF.

This chain uses TRBV5-8 with TRBJ2-3; 8 nucleotides align to TRBD2. With 7 bases clipped from V and 4 bases from J, the junction kept 8 bases outside the gene matches. The germline CDR1 and CDR2 sequences are SGHTS and YDEGEE. The CDR3 is 14 residues long. The CDR3 loop reads CASGEGGGPDTQYF. In DNA, the CDR3 is TGTGCCAGCGGGGAGGGCGGGGGGCCAGATACGCAGTATTTT.

The chain employs TRBV5-5 and TRBJ1-2; D uncertain. With 0 bases removed from V and 4 bases from J, the gap between germline ends came to 10 bases. Germline CDR1 is SGHKS and CDR2 is YYEKEE (reference sequence). CDR3 length: 14 residues. The CDR3 region is CASSLDGQTYGYTF. CDR3 DNA sequence: TGTGCCAGCAGCTTGGATGGGCAGACCTATGGCTACACCTTC.

The chain uses TRBV14 and TRBJ1-4; D uncertain. The CDR3 has 16 residues. Germline CDR1 SGHDN, CDR2 FVKESK. Between the trimmed V and J ends, which lost 0 bases and 0 bases, there was a span of 8 bases. In DNA form, the CDR3 reads TGTGCCAGCAGCCAAGACGGTCTTGCAACTAATGAAAAACTGTTTTTT. Its translation: CASSQDGLATNEKLFF. Using reference TRBV14 and TRBJ1-4 for the parts outside the CDR3, the full variable domain is EAGVTQFPSHSVIEKGQTVTLRCDPISGHDNLYWYRRVMGKEIKFLLHFVKESKQDESGMPNNRFLAERTGGTYSTLKVQPAELEDSGVYFCASSQDGLATNEKLFFGSGTQLSVL.

This clone was recorded a few times. The chain couples TRBV9 to TRBJ2-7, with TRBD1 as a possible D gene (6 bases). Germline assignment: CDR1 SGDLS and CDR2 YYNGEE. With 4 bases removed from V and 0 bases from J, the gap between germline ends came to 11 bases. This CDR3 is built from 14 residues. The CDR3 spells CASSLGQSSYEQYF. DNA for the CDR3: TGTGCCAGCAGCCTCGGACAGAGCTCCTACGAGCAGTACTTC.

This clone appeared a few times. The chain links TRBV2 to TRBJ1-1, with TRBD1 as a possible D gene (6 bases). Germline V CDR1 and CDR2: SNHLY, FYNNEI. The V gene lost 4 bases and the J gene lost 1 base, with 13 bases spanning the gap. This CDR3 spans 15 amino acids. This CDR3 is CASSVYTGKNTEAFF. Here the CDR3 DNA reads TGTGCCAGCAGTGTATACACAGGGAAGAACACTGAAGCTTTCTTT.

The V gene is TRBV7-9, the J gene TRBJ2-1; 7 bases line up with TRBD2. The CDR3 is 16 residues long. The V and J ends lost 5 bases and 1 base, in that order; junction bases with no gene match: 8. Germline CDR1 reads SEHNR; CDR2 reads FQNEAQ (reference sequence). DNA of the CDR3: TGTGCCAGCAGCACTGGGGGGGGTATGTCCTACAATGAGCAGTTCTTC. Its protein product is CASSTGGGMSYNEQFF.

The chain joins TRBV29-1 to TRBJ2-1; D remains ambiguous. CDR3 size: 11 residues. Germline-derived CDR1 and CDR2 are SQVTM and ANQGSEA. The V gene lost 4 bases and the J gene lost 6 bases, with 7 bases spanning the gap. The CDR3 DNA follows: TGCAGCGTTGTATCCCCCAATGAGCAGTTCTTC. This codes for CSVVSPNEQFF.

The CDR3 DNA sequence: TGCGCCAGCAGCTTGGGGCAAACCTTAGCCAAAAACATTCAGTACTTC. Translation: CASSLGQTLAKNIQYF. The chain couples TRBV5-1 to TRBJ2-4; D remains ambiguous. Germline lookup yields CDR1 SGHRS and CDR2 YFSETQ. The CDR3 contains 16 residues. Trimming shortened V by 0 bases and J by 0 bases, and 10 bases separated the two germline ends.

The genes are TRBV7-6 and TRBJ1-1; D not resolved. V was trimmed by 1 base and J by 6 bases, leaving 12 bases between them. The CDR3 consists of 14 residues. Germline V gene sequence: CDR1 SGHVS, CDR2 FNYEAQ. CDR3 DNA: TGTGCCAGCAGCTTAGAGGAATGGAGTCCTGAAGCTTTCTTT. Translation: CASSLEEWSPEAFF.

J is TRBJ1-1 and V is TRBV7-9; D might be TRBD1 (5 bases). The germline V gene encodes CDR1 SEHNR and CDR2 FQNEAQ (reference sequence). Between the trimmed V and J ends, which lost 5 bases and 1 base, there was a span of 14 bases. This CDR3 contains 15 residues. The DNA for the CDR3 is TGTGCCAGCAGCCCGCGGACAAGCAGGAACACTGAAGCTTTCTTT. Protein product: CASSPRTSRNTEAFF.

This chain links TRBV5-5 with TRBJ1-1; D remains ambiguous. Germline loops: CDR1 SGHKS, CDR2 YYEKEE (reference sequence). The CDR3 extends over 13 amino acids. V gave up 4 bases and J gave up 4 bases, with 11 bases separating them. For the CDR3, the DNA is TGTGCCAGCAGCGGCCAGGTCGCCACTGAAGCTTTCTTT. Translating it yields CASSGQVATEAFF.

J is TRBJ2-5 and V is TRBV9; 7 bases map to TRBD2. Germline V CDR1 and CDR2: SGDLS, YYNGEE. J gave up 5 bases and V 1 base, and 5 bases lay outside the gene matches. The CDR3 length is 14 residues. The CDR3 is CASSVSQGGETQYF. The CDR3, as DNA: TGTGCCAGCAGCGTATCTCAGGGAGGGGAGACCCAGTACTTC.